These 16 T cell receptor beta chains were sequenced from one sample in a study of blood T cell repertoires in COVID-19. Repertoires were generated with immunoSEQ multiplex PCR, while TCRdb's copy carries only in-frame clones and drops some. The sample has approximately 150,000 clones, 70% to 90% seen once. The sequencing sample was made of peripheral blood. These receptors originate from a woman in her 70s with acute or convalescent COVID-19.

The rearrangement joins TRBV7-2 to TRBJ1-1; D not resolved. CDR3 size: 13 residues. Trimming pared 5 bases from V and 1 base from J, leaving 8 bases between. The germline gives CDR1 SGHTA, CDR2 FQGNSA. As DNA, the CDR3 is TGTGCCAGCAGCCCAAGACAGAACACTGAAGCTTTCTTT. The encoded protein is CASSPRQNTEAFF.

The chain uses TRBV2 and TRBJ1-5, with 7 bases fitting TRBD1. V was clipped by 6 bases and J by 7 bases; unmatched bases: 12. This CDR3 has 15 residues. Germline V gives CDR1 SNHLY, CDR2 FYNNEI. The CDR3 protein is CASRPDRVSSQPQHF. The CDR3, as DNA: TGTGCCAGCAGACCCGACAGGGTGAGTTCCCAGCCCCAGCATTTT.

The rearrangement links TRBV6-1 to TRBJ2-3; 16 nucleotides agree with TRBD2. The junction had 4 bases not matched to a gene; V was cut back by 1 base and J by 6 bases. The germline CDR1 and CDR2 sequences are MNHNS and SASEGT. This CDR3 is built from 17 residues. In DNA form, the CDR3 reads TGTGCCAGCAGTGAAGTGGGGACTAGCGGGAGGGGTGATACGCAGTATTTT. Its translation: CASSEVGTSGRGDTQYF.

V is TRBV4-2 and J is TRBJ1-5, with D unresolved. CDR1 and CDR2 from the germline V gene are LGHNA and YNFKEQ. Trimming removed 2 bases from V and 0 bases from J, with 11 bases in between. The CDR3 sequence is 16 residues long. The CDR3 reads CASSQRGRHSNQPQHF. The CDR3 DNA reads as TGTGCCAGCAGCCAACGGGGTCGGCATAGCAATCAGCCCCAGCATTTT.

The gene calls are TRBV6-2 or TRBV6-3 and TRBJ2-2; 7 bases match TRBD1. CDR3 length: 14 amino acids. V shed 5 bases and J 5 bases; nucleotides not matched to a gene: 5. Germline CDR1 reads MNHEY; CDR2 reads SVGEGT. CDR3 loop: CASSRDSATGELFF. CDR3 DNA sequence: TGTGCCAGCAGTAGGGACAGTGCTACCGGGGAGCTGTTTTTT.

V gene TRBV11-3 combines with J gene TRBJ2-7; TRBD2 agrees at 8 bases. Germline trimming cut 3 bases from V and 3 bases from J; bases unmatched to any gene: 4. The CDR3 totals 14 residues. The germline V gene encodes CDR1 SGHNT and CDR2 YENEEA. CDR3 sequence: CASSLAGGHYEQYF. The DNA for the CDR3 is TGTGCCAGCAGCTTGGCGGGGGGCCACTACGAGCAGTACTTC.

The chain is built from TRBV7-2 and TRBJ2-5; the match to TRBD1 covers 9 bases. V lost 3 bases to trimming and J lost 5 bases; unmatched junction nucleotides: 4. The CDR3 contains 14 residues. Looked up from germline, CDR1 is SGHTA and CDR2 is FQGNSA. DNA for the CDR3: TGTGCCAGCAGCTTCGGACAGGGGCGGGAGACCCAGTACTTC. Residues: CASSFGQGRETQYF.

This chain joins TRBV4-3 and TRBJ1-3; no definite D call. Germline values: CDR1 LGHNA, CDR2 YSLEER. The CDR3 length is 18 residues. With 0 bases removed from V and 3 bases from J, the gap between germline ends came to 18 bases. The CDR3 loop reads CASSQDAVEGLNGNTIYF. The CDR3 coding sequence is TGCGCCAGCAGCCAAGATGCTGTTGAGGGATTAAATGGAAACACCATATATTTT.

The chain links TRBV19 to TRBJ1-4, with D possibly TRBD1 on 5 matching bases. Germline V gives CDR1 LNHDA, CDR2 SQIVND (reference sequence). The CDR3 length is 13 residues. V was shortened by 3 bases and J by 8 bases, with 10 bases between the two germline ends. CDR3 in DNA: TGTGCCAGTAGTATCCGGGAGGGGGAAAAACTGTTTTTT. It codes for CASSIREGEKLFF.

The chain is built from TRBV2 and TRBJ2-2, with TRBD1 matching 9 bases. The J segment lost 4 bases and the V segment lost 6 bases, leaving 12 bases of the junction unmatched. In germline, CDR1 is SNHLY, CDR2 FYNNEI. The length of the CDR3 is 17 residues. The CDR3 nucleotides read TGTGCCAGCAGGTCCAGACCCGGGACAGGGACCACCGGGGAGCTGTTTTTT. As protein: CASRSRPGTGTTGELFF.

V and J are TRBV11-3 and TRBJ2-1; 13 bases are a match to TRBD2. Germline V gene data show CDR1 as SGHNT and CDR2 as YENEEA. The CDR3 extends over 16 amino acids. J was trimmed by 4 bases and V by 1 base; bases with no gene match: 1. The CDR3 nucleotides are TGTGCCAGCAGCTTAGGGACTAGCGGGAGATACAATGAGCAGTTCTTC. Protein: CASSLGTSGRYNEQFF.

The chain uses TRBV5-8 and TRBJ2-1; no definite D call. Trimming left V 4 bases short and J 0 bases short, with 11 bases between. The CDR3 covers 15 residues. Germline V lookup: CDR1 SGHTS, CDR2 YDEGEE. The chain's CDR3 is CASSLIPSSYNEQFF. The CDR3 DNA reads TGTGCCAGCAGCCTCATTCCGAGCTCCTACAATGAGCAGTTCTTC.

This clone was picked up one time. The chain uses TRBV10-3 and TRBJ2-7; unclear D gene. V lost 5 bases and J lost 0, with 5 bases in between. The CDR3 totals 12 residues. Germline-derived CDR1 and CDR2 are ENHRY and SYGVKD. The CDR3 DNA sequence: TGTGCCATCAGTCAGGACTCCTACGAGCAGTACTTC. This translates into CAISQDSYEQYF.

The rearrangement links TRBV6-2 or TRBV6-3 to TRBJ2-7; 10 bases are a match to TRBD1. The germline gives CDR1 MNHEY, CDR2 SVGEGT. The CDR3 contains 14 residues. V shed 4 bases, J shed 6 bases, and the junction held 6 bases outside the gene matches. The CDR3 nucleotides read TGTGCCAGCAGTTCTGGGACAGGGGAACTCGAGCAGTACTTC. It encodes CASSSGTGELEQYF.

This clone has a handful of counts. The V and J genes are TRBV19 and TRBJ1-1; TRBD1 matches at 8 bases. CDR3 length: 15 residues. Germline V gene lookup returns CDR1 LNHDA and CDR2 SQIVND (reference sequence). After removal of 4 bases from V and 4 bases from J, the junction contained 8 bases not matched to a gene. The CDR3 DNA reads TGTGCCAGTAGTAAGGTCCCGACAGGGGTCACTGAAGCTTTCTTT. Amino acids: CASSKVPTGVTEAFF.

This chain joins TRBV7-2 and TRBJ2-7; 7 bases fit TRBD1. The V gene's germline CDR1 is SGHTA and CDR2 FQGNSA. V lost 5 bases to trimming and J lost 7 bases; unmatched junction nucleotides: 8. This CDR3 has 13 amino acids. The CDR3: CASSAGQVGEQYF. The CDR3 bases are TGTGCCAGCAGCGCCGGACAGGTGGGAGAGCAGTACTTC. Drawing the rest from reference TRBV7-2 and TRBJ2-7, the complete variable domain is GAGVSQSPSNKVTEKGKDVELRCDPISGHTALYWYRQSLGQGLEFLIYFQGNSAPDKSGLPSDRFSAERTGGSVSTLTIQRTQQEDSAVYLCASSAGQVGEQYFGPGTRLTVT.